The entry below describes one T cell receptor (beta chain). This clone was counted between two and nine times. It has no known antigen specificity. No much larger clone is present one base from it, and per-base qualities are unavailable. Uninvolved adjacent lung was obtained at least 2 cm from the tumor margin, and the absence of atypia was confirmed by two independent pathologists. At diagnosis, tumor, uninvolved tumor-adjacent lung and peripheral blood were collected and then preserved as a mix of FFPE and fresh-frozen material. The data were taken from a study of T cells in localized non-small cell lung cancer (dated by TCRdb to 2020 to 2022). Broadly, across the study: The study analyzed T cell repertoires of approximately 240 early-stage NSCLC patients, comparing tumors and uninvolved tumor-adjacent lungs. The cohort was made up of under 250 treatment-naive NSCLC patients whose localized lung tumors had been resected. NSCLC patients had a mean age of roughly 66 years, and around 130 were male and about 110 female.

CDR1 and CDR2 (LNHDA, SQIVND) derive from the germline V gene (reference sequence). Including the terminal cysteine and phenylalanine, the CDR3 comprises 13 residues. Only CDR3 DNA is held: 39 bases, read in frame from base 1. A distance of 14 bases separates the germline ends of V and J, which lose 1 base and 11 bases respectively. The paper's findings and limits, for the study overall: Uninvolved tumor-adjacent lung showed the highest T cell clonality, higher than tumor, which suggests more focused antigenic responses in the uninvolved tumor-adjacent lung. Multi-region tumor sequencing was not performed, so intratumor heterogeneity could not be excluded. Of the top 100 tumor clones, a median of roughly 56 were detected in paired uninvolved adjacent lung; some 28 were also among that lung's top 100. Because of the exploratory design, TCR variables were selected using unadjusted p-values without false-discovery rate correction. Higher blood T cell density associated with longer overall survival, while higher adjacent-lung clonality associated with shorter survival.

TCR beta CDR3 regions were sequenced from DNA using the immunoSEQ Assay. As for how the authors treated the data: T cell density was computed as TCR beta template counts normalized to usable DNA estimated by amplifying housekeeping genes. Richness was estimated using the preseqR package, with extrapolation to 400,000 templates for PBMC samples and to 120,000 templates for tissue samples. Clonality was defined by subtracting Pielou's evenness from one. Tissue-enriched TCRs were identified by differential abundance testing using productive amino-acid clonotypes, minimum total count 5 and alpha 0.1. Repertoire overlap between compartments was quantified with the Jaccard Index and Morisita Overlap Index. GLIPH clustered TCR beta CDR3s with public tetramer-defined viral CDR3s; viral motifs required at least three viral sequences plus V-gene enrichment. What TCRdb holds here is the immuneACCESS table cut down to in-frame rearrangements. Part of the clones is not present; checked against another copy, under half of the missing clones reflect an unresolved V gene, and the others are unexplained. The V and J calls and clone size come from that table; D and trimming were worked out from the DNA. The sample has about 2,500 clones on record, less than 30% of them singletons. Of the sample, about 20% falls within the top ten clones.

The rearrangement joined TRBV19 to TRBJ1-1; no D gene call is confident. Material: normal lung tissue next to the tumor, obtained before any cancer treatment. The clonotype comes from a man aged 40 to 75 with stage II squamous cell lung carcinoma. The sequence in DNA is TGTGCCAGTAGTATAGTGGGCATTAGGAGCGCTTTCTTT. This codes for CASSIVGIRSAFF.